These 16 T cell receptor beta chains share one sample of origin, sequenced in a study of identical twins. One entry per CDR3 protein results from TCRdb running MiXCR on the 5' RACE reads. The repertoire holds about 730,000 distinct CDR3 sequences, with approximately 22% as singletons. The same specimen was also included in a second study, on T cells expressing NK-cell markers.

The source material was PBMCs. The receptors come from a woman aged 18-29 years in good health.

This clonotype has only one observation. The J gene is TRBJ2-5, the V gene TRBV6-2 or TRBV6-3; 12 nucleotides line up with TRBD2. With 6 bases clipped from V and 1 base from J, the junction kept 6 bases outside the gene matches. The CDR3 is 16 amino acids. Germline CDR1 is MNHEY and CDR2 is SVGEGT. This CDR3 is CASSLTSGRSQETQYF. The CDR3 DNA follows: TGTGCCAGCAGCTTGACTAGCGGGAGAAGCCAAGAGACCCAGTACTTC.

In DNA form, the CDR3 reads TGTGCCAGCAGCTCCCGGGGCGGGGAGCTGTTTTTT. Translated, it gives CASSSRGGELFF. The chain recombines TRBV7-2 with TRBJ2-2; D might be TRBD2 (5 bases). V dropped 4 bases and J dropped 7 bases, with 7 bases sitting between them. In germline, CDR1 is SGHTA, CDR2 FQGNSA. The CDR3 consists of 12 residues.

In its sample, this clonotype was seen many times. The V call is TRBV12-3 or TRBV12-4, the J call TRBJ2-2, with unresolved D. Trimming cost V 6 bases and J 1 base, with 0 bases left between them. The CDR3 length is 11 residues. CDR3 DNA sequence: TGTGCCAGCAGGAACACCGGGGAGCTGTTTTTT. The encoded protein is CASRNTGELFF.

The chain recombines TRBV27 with TRBJ2-2, with D possibly being TRBD1 (6 bases). V was trimmed by 2 bases and J by 6 bases, leaving 13 bases between them. The CDR3 is 15 residues long. CDR1 is MNHEY, CDR2 SMNVEV, per germline (reference sequence). Written as DNA, the CDR3 is TGTGCCAGCAGTTTACGCACCACAGGGTCCGGGGAGCTGTTTTTT. Its translation is CASSLRTTGSGELFF.

The V gene is TRBV5-1, the J gene TRBJ2-6; possible D gene TRBD1, 5 bases. V was pared by 3 bases and J by 1 base, with 14 bases between. CDR1 is SGHRS, CDR2 YFSETQ, per germline. The CDR3 is 17 amino acids. The DNA for the CDR3 is TGCGCCAGCAGCTGGGGCCCGCAGGGTTCTGGGGCCAACGTCCTGACTTTC. Encoded protein: CASSWGPQGSGANVLTF.

V and J are TRBV4-3 and TRBJ2-7; TRBD2 agrees at 10 bases. V gave up 3 bases and J gave up 5 bases; unmatched junction bases: 10. The germline V gene has CDR1 LGHNA and CDR2 YSLEER. The CDR3 loop spans 16 amino acids. Here the CDR3 reads CASSHTSGDLGDEQYF. CDR3 in DNA: TGCGCCAGCAGCCATACTAGCGGGGACCTGGGGGACGAGCAGTACTTC.

The gene calls are TRBV29-1 and TRBJ2-5; the match to TRBD1 covers 8 bases. CDR1 and CDR2 (germline): SQVTM, ANQGSEA. J was trimmed by 5 bases and V by 5 bases; bases with no gene match: 7. CDR3 length: 13 amino acids. The CDR3 loop reads CSVSGQDGETQYF. The CDR3 DNA is TGCAGCGTTTCGGGACAGGATGGGGAGACCCAGTACTTC.

This clonotype was recorded a few times. The chain employs TRBV12-3 or TRBV12-4 and TRBJ1-1, with 9 nucleotides matching TRBD1. J gave up 4 bases and V 5 bases, and 8 bases lay outside the gene matches. The CDR3 sequence is 15 residues long. Here the CDR3 reads CASSLRTGALTEAFF. CDR3 nucleotides: TGTGCCAGCAGTCTAAGGACAGGGGCTCTCACTGAAGCTTTCTTT.

This clonotype was picked up a small number of times. This chain connects TRBV15 to TRBJ1-4; D not resolved. CDR1 LNHNV and CDR2 YYDKDF come from the germline V gene (reference sequence). V was trimmed by 0 bases and J by 8 bases, leaving 13 bases between them. The CDR3 consists of 15 residues. The chain's CDR3 is CATSRDSGVGEKLFF. The DNA of the CDR3 is TGTGCCACCAGCAGAGATTCCGGGGTGGGCGAAAAACTGTTTTTT.

The CDR3 protein is CASSSTGNSYGYTF. The CDR3 DNA sequence: TGCGCCAGCAGCTCAACAGGGAACAGCTATGGCTACACCTTC. This chain joins TRBV5-1 and TRBJ1-2; tentatively, D is TRBD1 (6 bases). V lost 3 bases, J lost 4 bases, and 13 bases lay in between. Germline V gives CDR1 SGHRS, CDR2 YFSETQ. CDR3 length: 14 residues.

A few counts support this clonotype. This chain uses TRBV20-1 with TRBJ2-7; D unclear. Trimming removed 3 bases at V and 4 bases at J, with 10 bases between. The germline V gene encodes CDR1 DFQATT and CDR2 SNEGSKA (reference sequence). CDR3 length: 12 amino acids. In nucleotides, the CDR3 is TGCAGTGCTAGCCAACAAGAATACGAGCAGTACTTC. This translates into CSASQQEYEQYF.

The chain links TRBV29-1 to TRBJ1-3; unclear D gene. In germline, CDR1 is SQVTM, CDR2 ANQGSEA. The length of the CDR3 is 12 residues. V was pared by 7 bases and J by 0 bases, with 7 bases between. The CDR3 nucleotides are TGCAGCGCGGGGAGCTCTGGAAACACCATATATTTT. It is translated as CSAGSSGNTIYF.

This clonotype was counted only a few times. This sequence joins TRBV4-3 and TRBJ2-7, with D unresolved. The V end lost 1 base, the J end lost 7 bases, and 14 bases lay between the germline ends. Looked up from germline, CDR1 is LGHNA and CDR2 is YSLEER. The CDR3 contains 14 residues. Here the CDR3 DNA reads TGCGCCAGCAGCCAAGCGGTCCGGGTTGGGGAGCAGTACTTC. This codes for CASSQAVRVGEQYF.

This clonotype was counted between two and nine times. The chain recombines TRBV20-1 with TRBJ2-4, with a weak D call TRBD2 (6 bases). Germline V CDR1 and CDR2: DFQATT, SNEGSKA (reference sequence). This CDR3 has 13 residues. Trimming took off 3 bases at V and 2 bases at J, with 8 bases between the two ends. In DNA, the CDR3 is TGCAGTGCTAGTAGGACTACCAAAAACATTCAGTACTTC. Protein sequence: CSASRTTKNIQYF.

The gene calls are TRBV7-9 and TRBJ1-4, with a tentative D call TRBD1 (6 bases). This CDR3 region has 14 residues. V lost 1 base and J lost 10, with 13 bases in between. CDR1 and CDR2 (germline): SEHNR, FQNEAQ (reference sequence). The CDR3 loop is CASSLDPGAGKLFF. The DNA for the CDR3 is TGTGCCAGCAGCTTAGATCCAGGGGCCGGAAAACTGTTTTTT.

V usage is TRBV3-1 and J usage is TRBJ1-6; TRBD1 is a possible D gene (6 bases). This CDR3 region has 14 residues. Germline CDR1 reads LGHDT; CDR2 reads YNNKEL (reference sequence). Deletions cut 4 bases from V and 5 bases from J, with 9 bases between. The CDR3 DNA is TGTGCCAGCAGCCGTGGACAGAATAATTCACCCCTCCACTTT. It encodes CASSRGQNNSPLHF. Together with reference TRBV3-1 and TRBJ1-6, the CDR3 gives the full variable domain: DTAVSQTPKYLVTQMGNDKSIKCEQNLGHDTMYWYKQDSKKFLKIMFSYNNKELIINETVPNRFSPKSPDKAHLNLHINSLELGDSAVYFCASSRGQNNSPLHFGNGTRLTVT.